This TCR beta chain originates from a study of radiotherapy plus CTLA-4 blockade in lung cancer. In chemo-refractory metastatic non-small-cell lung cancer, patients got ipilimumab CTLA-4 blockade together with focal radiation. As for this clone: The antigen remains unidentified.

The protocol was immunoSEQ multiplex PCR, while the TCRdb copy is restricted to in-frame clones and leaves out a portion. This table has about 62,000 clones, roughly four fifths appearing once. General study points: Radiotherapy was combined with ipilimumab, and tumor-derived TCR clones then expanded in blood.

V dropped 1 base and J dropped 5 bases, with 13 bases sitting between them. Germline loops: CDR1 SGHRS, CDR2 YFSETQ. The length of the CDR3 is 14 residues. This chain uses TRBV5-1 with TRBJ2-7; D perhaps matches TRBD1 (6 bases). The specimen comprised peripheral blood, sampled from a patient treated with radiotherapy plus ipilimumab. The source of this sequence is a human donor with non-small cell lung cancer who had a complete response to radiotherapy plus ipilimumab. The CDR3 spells CASSLYRVFNEQYF. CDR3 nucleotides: TGCGCCAGCAGCTTGTACAGGGTTTTCAACGAGCAGTACTTC.